A single T cell receptor (beta chain) is shown here with its context. This specimen comes from a study of blood T cell repertoires in COVID-19. Across the study: The United States, Italy and Spain supplied acute and convalescent COVID-19 samples. T cells, B-cell-depleted T cells, or PBMCs supplied cDNA or gDNA.

Germline CDR1 reads MNHEY; CDR2 reads SMNVEV (reference sequence). V was shortened by 0 bases and J by 2 bases, with 5 bases between the two germline ends. The CDR3 extends over 13 amino acids. Study processing details: Amplification with reference gene primers provided the estimates of nucleated cell counts. Generated by immunoSEQ multiplex PCR, the TCRdb table keeps only in-frame clones and is missing some. From that table come the V and J calls and clone size; the DNA was used to work out D and trimming. The table lists a few hundred thousand clones, roughly 80% of them singletons, with roughly 3.2% in the top ten.

This TCR was recovered from a woman between 18 and 29 years old with acute or convalescent COVID-19. V is TRBV27 and J is TRBJ2-7; D gene ambiguous. The sequenced sample was peripheral blood. CDR3 DNA sequence: TGTGCCAGCAGTTTATCAGGAGCCTACGAGCAGTACTTC. This encodes CASSLSGAYEQYF.